This T cell receptor (beta chain) is from a study of blood T cells in healthy people across ages. Points from the study as a whole: It was found that TCR beta diversity correlated strongly with the percentage of naive T cells.

This clonotype was detected ten times or more. The target antigen is unknown. Using a J-beta primer mix together with a sample-barcoded 5' primer, a second PCR was run for about 6 to 11 cycles. MiXCR, applied by TCRdb to the 5' RACE reads, yields one record per CDR3 protein. The data contain roughly 1,800,000 distinct CDR3 sequences, about 50% of them singletons. The sequenced sample consisted of blood. The clonotype comes from a woman in her 40s in good health.

CDR3 sequence (DNA): TGCGCCAGCAGCTTAGGTCCGGCCACAGATACGCAGTATTTT. Its translation: CASSLGPATDTQYF. The J gene is TRBJ2-3, the V gene TRBV5-1; unclear D gene. The ends were cut back, 2 bases at V and 2 bases at J, with 9 bases in the middle. Germline V gene lookup returns CDR1 SGHRS and CDR2 YFSETQ. The CDR3 contains 14 residues.